The 11 T cell receptor beta chains below come from one sample, sequenced in a study of long-term antiretroviral therapy in people with HIV. This was the immunoSEQ v3.0 assay at survey level. The data were produced by immunoSEQ multiplex PCR, yet TCRdb's version contains in-frame clones alone and is incomplete. The repertoire holds more than 20,000 clones, around 79% seen once, with around 5% in the top ten. Specimen: unsorted PBMCs, collected 0.3 years after starting antiretroviral therapy. Receptors originate from a man in his fifties with HIV.

The chain combines TRBV30 with TRBJ2-2; 9 bases map to TRBD1. Germline V gene lookup returns CDR1 GTSNPN and CDR2 SVGIG (reference sequence). The junction had 4 bases not matched to a gene; V was cut back by 1 base and J by 1 base. This CDR3 is built from 16 residues. CDR3 sequence: CAWSEPGQGNTGELFF. The CDR3 DNA follows: TGTGCCTGGAGTGAACCGGGACAGGGGAACACCGGGGAGCTGTTTTTT.

The chain carries TRBV19 and TRBJ2-2; D is unclear. CDR1 is LNHDA, CDR2 SQIVND, per germline (reference sequence). V lost 3 bases, J lost 4 bases, and 15 bases lay in between. The CDR3 totals 16 residues. CDR3: CASSIYNYLRTGELFF. CDR3 DNA sequence: TGTGCCAGTAGTATTTATAACTATTTGCGCACCGGGGAGCTGTTTTTT.

This chain joins TRBV7-2 and TRBJ1-2; TRBD1 aligns across 9 bases. The CDR3 totals 13 residues. CDR1 and CDR2 (germline): SGHTA, FQGNSA. The V and J ends lost 5 bases and 6 bases, in that order; junction bases with no gene match: 4. CDR3 nucleotides: TGTGCCAGCAGCCTAGGACAGGGGAATGGCTACACCTTC. The encoded protein is CASSLGQGNGYTF. Drawing the rest from reference TRBV7-2 and TRBJ1-2, the complete variable domain is GAGVSQSPSNKVTEKGKDVELRCDPISGHTALYWYRQSLGQGLEFLIYFQGNSAPDKSGLPSDRFSAERTGGSVSTLTIQRTQQEDSAVYLCASSLGQGNGYTFGSGTRLTVV.

The chain recombines TRBV7-2 with TRBJ1-2; a weak D match, TRBD1 (5 bases). Trimming stripped 2 bases from V and 6 bases from J, with 10 bases between. Germline V gives CDR1 SGHTA, CDR2 FQGNSA. This CDR3 region has 13 residues. CDR3 in DNA: TGTGCCAGCAGCTTATTGACAGCCGATGGCTACACCTTC. This sequence encodes CASSLLTADGYTF. The full variable domain, rest sourced from reference TRBV7-2 and TRBJ1-2, is GAGVSQSPSNKVTEKGKDVELRCDPISGHTALYWYRQSLGQGLEFLIYFQGNSAPDKSGLPSDRFSAERTGGSVSTLTIQRTQQEDSAVYLCASSLLTADGYTFGSGTRLTVV.

This sequence joins TRBV10-2 and TRBJ1-2; D not certain. V lost 10 bases and J 4 bases, leaving 16 bases between the germline ends. CDR1 is WSHSY and CDR2 is SAAADI in the germline V gene. The CDR3 consists of 13 residues. This CDR3 reads CATGDSTGYGYTF. CDR3 coding DNA: TGCGCCACCGGTGATTCAACGGGCTATGGCTACACCTTC.

The chain links TRBV4-2 to TRBJ2-7, with D perhaps matching TRBD2 (6 bases). The germline V gene has CDR1 LGHNA and CDR2 YNFKEQ. This CDR3 is built from 16 residues. Trimming pared 0 bases from V and 2 bases from J, leaving 14 bases between. CDR3 nucleotides: TGTGCCAGCAGCCAAGATTTAGGCGGGACCCCCTACGAGCAGTACTTC. Protein sequence: CASSQDLGGTPYEQYF.

This chain uses TRBV5-1 with TRBJ2-3, with TRBD2 identical over 10 bases. CDR1 and CDR2 (germline): SGHRS, YFSETQ. The CDR3 extends over 15 amino acids. Germline trimming cut 0 bases from V and 4 bases from J; bases unmatched to any gene: 2. The CDR3 loop reads CASSLASGSADTQYF. In DNA, the CDR3 is TGCGCCAGCAGCTTGGCTAGCGGGAGTGCAGATACGCAGTATTTT.

The V gene is TRBV7-2, the J gene TRBJ1-2; D remains ambiguous. Germline V CDR1 and CDR2: SGHTA, FQGNSA. Between the trimmed V and J ends, which lost 1 base and 0 bases, there was a span of 6 bases. The CDR3 runs 14 residues. The CDR3 region has the DNA TGTGCCAGCAGCTTAGGAGCCCCTAACTATGGCTACACCTTC. Amino acid sequence: CASSLGAPNYGYTF.

DNA of the CDR3: TGTGCCAGCAGCTTAAATCCTTCACCCGGTGGGCATCAGCCCCAGCATTTT. Amino acids: CASSLNPSPGGHQPQHF. The chain carries TRBV7-2 and TRBJ1-5; D gene ambiguous. V was clipped by 2 bases and J by 5 bases, with 19 bases between them. The CDR3 runs 17 residues. Looked up from germline, CDR1 is SGHTA and CDR2 is FQGNSA.

The rearrangement joins TRBV9 to TRBJ2-7; D gene unclear. The CDR3 is 13 amino acids. V gave up 0 bases and J gave up 3 bases, with 7 bases separating them. Germline CDR1 SGDLS, CDR2 YYNGEE. CDR3 loop: CASSVAIDYEQYF. Here the CDR3 DNA reads TGTGCCAGCAGCGTAGCAATAGACTACGAGCAGTACTTC. The full variable domain, its missing parts supplied by reference TRBV9 and TRBJ2-7, is DSGVTQTPKHLITATGQRVTLRCSPRSGDLSVYWYQQSLDQGLQFLIQYYNGEERAKGNILERFSAQQFPDLHSELNLSSLELGDSALYFCASSVAIDYEQYFGPGTRLTVT.

The chain employs TRBV28 and TRBJ2-7; 8 bases map to TRBD2. CDR1 MDHEN and CDR2 SYDVKM come from the germline V gene. The CDR3 runs to 15 residues. V was pared by 10 bases and J by 7 bases, with 18 bases of the junction left unmatched. CDR3 in amino acids: CATNYGGDYFREQYF. For the CDR3, the DNA is TGTGCCACCAACTACGGGGGGGATTATTTTCGGGAGCAGTACTTC.